This TCR beta chain was captured by sequencing in a study of post-analysis software for immune sequencing data. In the study overall: Relapsing-remitting, secondary progressive and progressive-relapsing courses of multiple sclerosis were included.

This clonotype has a single count. Its matching antigen is unknown. The V end lost 2 bases, the J end lost 9 bases, and 24 bases lay between the germline ends. The CDR3 totals 17 residues. Germline assignment: CDR1 SGHKS and CDR2 YYEKEE (reference sequence). Whole-study findings and limits: Elevated frequency relative to controls characterized four or five TRBV segments in patients, TRBV5-6, TRBV5-1 and TRBV20-1 among them.

Unique molecular identifiers featured in each of the TCR beta cDNA libraries. TCRdb redid the calling of the PCR reads with MiXCR, one entry per CDR3 protein. Among approximately 730,000 distinct CDR3 sequences listed, roughly 30% were seen once. The receptor was derived from a girl aged 10 to 17 with multiple sclerosis. Sequenced: blood. V is TRBV5-5 and J is TRBJ2-1, with a possible D match to TRBD2 (5 bases). The CDR3 DNA reads as TGTGCCAGCAGCTTAGCTTGGGAGTCCCTCGCTCATGGTGAGCAGTTCTTC. As protein: CASSLAWESLAHGEQFF.